This T cell receptor (beta chain) was obtained from a study of CD8+CD57+ T cells in acquired aplastic anemia. Germline assignment: CDR1 SGHTA and CDR2 FQGTGA. The CDR3 runs 14 residues. Comments on this clonotype: The junction and the germline gene differ at one end; a read error may be behind it.

Genomic DNA acted as the template from which TCR beta VDJ combination and CDR3 sequence profiling were carried out. Via MiXCR, TCRdb re-called the reads, giving one row per CDR3 protein. The sample yields 400,000 to 450,000 distinct CDR3 sequences, approximately 70% seen once. The sequence derives from a human donor in good health, serving as a control. Sequencing input: sorted CD4+, CD8+, or CD8+CD57+ T cells (not recorded which) from PBMCs. This chain uses TRBV7-3 with TRBJ2-7, with a possible D match to TRBD2 (5 bases). CDR3 in amino acids: CASSLPREPLRAVF. DNA for the CDR3: TGTGCCAGCAGCTTACCAAGGGAGCCCCTACGAGCAGTATTC.